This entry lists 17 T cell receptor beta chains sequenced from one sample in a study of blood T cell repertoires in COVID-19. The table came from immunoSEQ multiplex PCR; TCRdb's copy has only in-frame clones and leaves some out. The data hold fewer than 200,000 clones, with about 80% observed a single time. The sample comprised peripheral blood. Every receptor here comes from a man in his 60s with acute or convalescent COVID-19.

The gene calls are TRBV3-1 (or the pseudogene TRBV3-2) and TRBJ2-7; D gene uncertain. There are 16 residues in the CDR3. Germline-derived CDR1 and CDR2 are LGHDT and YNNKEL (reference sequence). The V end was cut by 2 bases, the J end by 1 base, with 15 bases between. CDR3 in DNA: TGTGCCAGCAGCCAACCGGGTAACGTCCTTTCCTACGAGCAGTACTTC. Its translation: CASSQPGNVLSYEQYF.

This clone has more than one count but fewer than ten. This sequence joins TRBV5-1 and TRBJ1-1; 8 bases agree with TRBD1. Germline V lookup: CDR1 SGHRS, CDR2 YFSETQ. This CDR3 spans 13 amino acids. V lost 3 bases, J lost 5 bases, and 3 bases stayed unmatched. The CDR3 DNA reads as TGCGCCAGCAGCTCACAGGGGGGGACTGAAGCTTTCTTT. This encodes CASSSQGGTEAFF.

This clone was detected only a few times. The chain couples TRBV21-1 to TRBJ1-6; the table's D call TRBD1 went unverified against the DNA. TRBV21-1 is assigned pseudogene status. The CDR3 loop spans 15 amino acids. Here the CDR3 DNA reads TGTGCCAGCAGCAAAGAAAGGGGTGGCAATTCACCCCTCCACTTT. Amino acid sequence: CASSKERGGNSPLHF.

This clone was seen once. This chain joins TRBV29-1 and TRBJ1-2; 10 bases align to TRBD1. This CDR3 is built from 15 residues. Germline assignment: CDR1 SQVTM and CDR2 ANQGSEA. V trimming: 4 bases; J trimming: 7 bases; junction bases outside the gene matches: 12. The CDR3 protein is CSVATTGTGEVGYTF. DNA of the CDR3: TGCAGCGTTGCAACAACCGGGACAGGGGAGGTTGGCTACACCTTC.

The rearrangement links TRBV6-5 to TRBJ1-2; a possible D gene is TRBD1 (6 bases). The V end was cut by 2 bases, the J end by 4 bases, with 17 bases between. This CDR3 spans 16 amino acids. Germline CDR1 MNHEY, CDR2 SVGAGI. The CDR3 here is CASSYHNLGASYGYTF. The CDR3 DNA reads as TGTGCCAGCAGTTACCACAATTTGGGGGCAAGCTATGGCTACACCTTC.

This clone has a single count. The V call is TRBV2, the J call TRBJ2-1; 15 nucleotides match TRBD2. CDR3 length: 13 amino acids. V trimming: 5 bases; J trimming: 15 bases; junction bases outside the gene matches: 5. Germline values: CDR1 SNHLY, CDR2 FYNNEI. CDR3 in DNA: TGTGCCAGCAGTCAGCGGACTAGCGGGAGGGGGTTCTTC. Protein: CASSQRTSGRGFF.

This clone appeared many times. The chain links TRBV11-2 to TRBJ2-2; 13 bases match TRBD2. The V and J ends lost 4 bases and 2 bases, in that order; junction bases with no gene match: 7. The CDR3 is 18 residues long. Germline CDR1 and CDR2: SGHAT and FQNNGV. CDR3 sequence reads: CASSSGTSGKLNTGELFF. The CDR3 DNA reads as TGTGCCAGCAGCTCAGGGACTAGCGGGAAACTTAACACCGGGGAGCTGTTTTTT. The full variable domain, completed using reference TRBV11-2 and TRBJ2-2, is EAGVAQSPRYKIIEKRQSVAFWCNPISGHATLYWYQQILGQGPKLLIQFQNNGVVDDSQLPKDRFSAERLKGVDSTLKIQPAKLEDSAVYLCASSSGTSGKLNTGELFFGEGSRLTVL.

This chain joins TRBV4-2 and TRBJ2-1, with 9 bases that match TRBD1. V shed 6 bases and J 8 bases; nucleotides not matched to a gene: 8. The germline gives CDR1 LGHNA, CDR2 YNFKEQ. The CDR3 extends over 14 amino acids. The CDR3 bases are TGTGCCAGCAGGACAGGGGGAGAGGAGGATGAGCAGTTCTTC. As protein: CASRTGGEEDEQFF.

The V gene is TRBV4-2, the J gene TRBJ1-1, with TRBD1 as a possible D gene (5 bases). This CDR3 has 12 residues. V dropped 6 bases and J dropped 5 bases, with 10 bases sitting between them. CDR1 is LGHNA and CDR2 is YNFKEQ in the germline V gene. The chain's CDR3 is CASRRGNTEAFF. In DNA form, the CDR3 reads TGTGCCAGCAGGCGGGGGAATACTGAAGCTTTCTTT.

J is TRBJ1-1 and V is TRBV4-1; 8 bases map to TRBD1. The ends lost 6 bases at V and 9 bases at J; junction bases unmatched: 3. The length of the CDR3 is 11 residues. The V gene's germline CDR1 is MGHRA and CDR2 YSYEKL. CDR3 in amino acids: CASSRDRQAFF. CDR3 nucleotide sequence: TGCGCCAGCAGTCGGGACAGGCAAGCTTTCTTT.

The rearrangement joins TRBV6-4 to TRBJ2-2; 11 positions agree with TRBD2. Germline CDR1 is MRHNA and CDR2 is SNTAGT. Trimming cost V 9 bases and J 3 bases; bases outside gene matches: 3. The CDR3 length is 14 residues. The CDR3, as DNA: TGTGCCAGTAGCGGGAGGGCCGACACCGGGGAGCTGTTTTTT. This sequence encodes CASSGRADTGELFF.

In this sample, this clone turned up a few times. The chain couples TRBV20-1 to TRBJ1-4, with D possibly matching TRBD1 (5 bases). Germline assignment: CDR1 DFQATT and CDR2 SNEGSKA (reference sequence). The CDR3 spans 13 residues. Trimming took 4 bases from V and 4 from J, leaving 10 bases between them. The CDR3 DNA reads TGCAGTGCTATTGACAGTAATAATGAAAAACTGTTTTTT. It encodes CSAIDSNNEKLFF.

The chain's CDR3 is CASTRAAYNEQFF. CDR3 DNA: TGCGCCAGCACACGAGCGGCCTACAATGAGCAGTTCTTC. The chain carries TRBV10-2 and TRBJ2-1; possible D gene TRBD2, 5 bases. The V end lost 7 bases, the J end lost 2 bases, and 9 bases lay between the germline ends. The V gene's germline CDR1 is WSHSY and CDR2 SAAADI. This CDR3 has 13 amino acids.

The CDR3 reads CASGLVPGGEQFF. The DNA of the CDR3 is TGTGCCAGTGGACTCGTCCCCGGTGGGGAGCAGTTCTTC. V usage is TRBV13 and J usage is TRBJ2-1, with D perhaps TRBD2 (5 bases). Trimming left V 9 bases short and J 10 bases short, with 19 bases between. Germline V gene data show CDR1 as PRHDT and CDR2 as FYEKMQ (reference sequence). There are 13 residues in the CDR3.

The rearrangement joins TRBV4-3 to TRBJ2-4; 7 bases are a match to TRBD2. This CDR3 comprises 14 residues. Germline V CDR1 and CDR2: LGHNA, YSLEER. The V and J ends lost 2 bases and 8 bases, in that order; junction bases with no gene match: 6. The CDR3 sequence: CASSQFRGDDIQYF. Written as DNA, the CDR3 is TGCGCCAGCAGCCAATTTCGGGGGGATGACATTCAGTACTTC.

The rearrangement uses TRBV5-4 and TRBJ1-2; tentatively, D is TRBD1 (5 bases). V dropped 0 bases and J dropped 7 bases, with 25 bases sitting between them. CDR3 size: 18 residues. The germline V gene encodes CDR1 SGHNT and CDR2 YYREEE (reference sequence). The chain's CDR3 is CASSLGAPRGQGGGGYTF. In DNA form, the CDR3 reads TGTGCCAGCAGCTTGGGGGCCCCTCGTGGGCAGGGAGGTGGTGGCTACACCTTC.

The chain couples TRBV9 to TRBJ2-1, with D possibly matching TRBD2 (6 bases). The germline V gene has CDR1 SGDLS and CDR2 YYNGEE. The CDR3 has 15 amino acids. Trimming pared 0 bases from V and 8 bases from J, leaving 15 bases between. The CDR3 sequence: CASSVAEWRGDEQFF. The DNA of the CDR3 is TGTGCCAGCAGCGTAGCCGAGTGGCGGGGCGATGAGCAGTTCTTC.